This T cell receptor (beta chain) comes out of a study of long-term antiretroviral therapy in people with HIV. Survey-level immunoSEQ v3.0 assays were run. Assay used: immunoSEQ multiplex PCR; TCRdb lists only in-frame clones, some missing. This sample carries over 25,000 clones, roughly 80% of them seen once, and the ten largest clones take 8.5% to 9.5%. Before DNA extraction, 1-10 million cryopreserved PBMC were held in the samples. Trimming at V came to 3 bases and at J to 3 bases, leaving 3 bases not matched to a gene. The CDR3 spans 15 residues. Germline lookup yields CDR1 SEHNR and CDR2 FQNEAQ (reference sequence).

The sample here was unsorted PBMCs, taken 3 years after starting antiretroviral therapy. The sequence came from a man in his forties with HIV. This chain joins TRBV7-9 and TRBJ2-5; the match to TRBD2 covers 11 bases. The CDR3 DNA sequence: TGTGCCAGCAGCTTCCCGACTAGCGGGGAAGAGACCCAGTACTTC. This gives the protein CASSFPTSGEETQYF.